The T cell receptor beta chain under discussion was sequenced for a study of tumor and adjacent non-tumor tissue in lung cancer. Study information: Patients were aged roughly 30 to 76, some 10 men and 4 to 6 women, stage I to III. Study-wide results and caveats: TCR diversity was significantly greater in tumor than normal lung tissue.

A modified ARM-PCR protocol with three rounds of nested PCR amplified TCRbeta. TCRdb reprocessed the multiplex PCR reads with MiXCR, giving one entry per CDR3 protein. The sample carries around 79,000 distinct CDR3 sequences, around 70% recorded once. A remark on this clonotype: Its antigen remains unidentified. This is likely a read error, given that the CDR3 carries no conserved phenylalanine or tryptophan at its end.

No cell sorting was done before RNA was extracted from the tissue. Germline V gene data show CDR1 as SGHAT and CDR2 as FQNNGV. The CDR3 covers 16 residues. Source material: lung tumor tissue. J is TRBJ2-1 and V is TRBV11-2; a possible D gene is TRBD2 (6 bases). The sequence came from a woman in her forties with non-small cell lung cancer. The CDR3 nucleotides read TGTGTCAGTAGCGAGACACTAGCTGCACTGTACAATGAGCAGTTCTTA. This codes for CVSSETLAALYNEQFL.